These 23 T cell receptor beta chains originate from one sample sequenced in a study of cytomegalovirus exposure and HLA in healthy donors (dated by TCRdb to 2015 to 2018). The receptor library was made with the immunoSEQ multiplex PCR assay. A mixture of 60 forward primers for TCR Vbeta segments and 13 reverse primers for TCR Jbeta segments was used in the multiplex PCR. Held by TCRdb, this immuneACCESS table contains in-frame sequences only and omits some clones. Under half of the omission traces to an unresolved V gene where checked; the cause of the rest is unknown. For this sample the table gives 150,000 to 200,000 clones, of which roughly 77% were detected only once. About 1.6% of the sample comes from the top ten. The sample comprised PBMCs. Every receptor here comes from a woman aged 45-65 years in good health and CMV-seronegative.

This rearrangement joins TRBV27 to TRBJ2-3; D is undetermined. Germline V CDR1 and CDR2: MNHEY, SMNVEV (reference sequence). This CDR3 contains 14 residues. V was clipped by 0 bases and J by 6 bases, with 10 bases between them. The CDR3 here is CASSLSIARDTQYF. CDR3 bases: TGTGCCAGCAGTTTATCGATCGCGCGGGATACGCAGTATTTT.

This chain connects TRBV4-3 to TRBJ2-3; D is ambiguous. The V and J ends lost 2 bases and 4 bases respectively, with 16 bases between them. This CDR3 region has 16 residues. Per germline, CDR1 LGHNA and CDR2 YSLEER. CDR3 in DNA: TGCGCCAGCAGCCAAAGTACACCGGTCAGGCCAGATACGCAGTATTTT. It is translated as CASSQSTPVRPDTQYF.

The rearrangement links TRBV19 to TRBJ2-2; TRBD1 matches 9 bases. Germline CDR1 is LNHDA and CDR2 is SQIVND (reference sequence). V gave up 3 bases and J gave up 6 bases; unmatched junction bases: 8. The CDR3 loop spans 16 amino acids. CDR3 in DNA: TGTGCCAGTAGTATCCCCGGGACAGGGAGGGCCGGGGAGCTGTTTTTT. Amino acid sequence: CASSIPGTGRAGELFF.

The table lists this clone with a few counts. CDR3 loop: CASSATGGYEQYF. The CDR3 bases are TGTGCCAGTAGTGCCACAGGGGGCTACGAGCAGTACTTC. V gene TRBV19 combines with J gene TRBJ2-7, with 8 nucleotides matching TRBD1. The V gene's germline CDR1 is LNHDA and CDR2 SQIVND (reference sequence). Trimming took 5 bases from V and 3 from J; bases not matched to a gene: 3. The CDR3 spans 13 residues. The whole variable domain, remainder taken from reference TRBV19 and TRBJ2-7, is DGGITQSPKYLFRKEGQNVTLSCEQNLNHDAMYWYRQDPGQGLRLIYYSQIVNDFQKGDIAEGYSVSREKKESFPLTVTSAQKNPTAFYLCASSATGGYEQYFGPGTRLTVT.

V usage is TRBV5-1 and J usage is TRBJ2-7, with 16 nucleotides matching TRBD2. J was trimmed by 0 bases and V by 4 bases; bases with no gene match: 7. CDR3 size: 18 residues. Germline V gene data show CDR1 as SGHRS and CDR2 as YFSETQ. CDR3 sequence: CASSVGLAGGGSSYEQYF. CDR3 sequence (DNA): TGCGCCAGCAGCGTGGGACTAGCGGGAGGGGGGAGCTCCTACGAGCAGTACTTC. Based on the CDR3 plus reference TRBV5-1 and TRBJ2-7, the full variable domain is KAGVTQTPRYLIKTRGQQVTLSCSPISGHRSVSWYQQTPGQGLQFLFEYFSETQRNKGNFPGRFSGRQFSNSRSEMNVSTLELGDSALYLCASSVGLAGGGSSYEQYFGPGTRLTVT.

The chain is built from TRBV5-6 and TRBJ2-2, with D perhaps matching TRBD1 (6 bases). Looked up from germline, CDR1 is SGHDT and CDR2 is YYEEEE. CDR3 length: 15 residues. V lost 4 bases to trimming and J lost 5 bases, with 15 bases between them. CDR3 DNA sequence: TGTGCCAGCAGCCTATACAGGGTCGGAACCGGGGAGCTGTTTTTT. Encoded protein: CASSLYRVGTGELFF.

V and J are TRBV7-3 and TRBJ2-1, with 12 bases matching TRBD2. With 5 bases clipped from V and 3 bases from J, the junction kept 8 bases outside the gene matches. The CDR3 totals 17 residues. Germline lookup yields CDR1 SGHTA and CDR2 FQGTGA. The CDR3 protein is CASSPSPSGGVYNEQFF. The CDR3 nucleotides read TGTGCCAGCAGCCCGTCCCCTAGCGGGGGGGTCTACAATGAGCAGTTCTTC.

The rearrangement links TRBV7-2 to TRBJ1-5, with D possibly being TRBD1 (5 bases). The CDR3 consists of 14 residues. From germline, CDR1 is SGHTA and CDR2 FQGNSA. V was cut by 1 base and J by 6 bases, with 10 bases left in between. The CDR3 region is CASSLGVQGQPQHF. The CDR3 DNA follows: TGTGCCAGCAGCTTAGGAGTTCAGGGTCAGCCCCAGCATTTT.

This rearrangement joins TRBV5-8 to TRBJ2-1; 9 bases agree with TRBD2. The CDR3 runs to 15 residues. CDR1 is SGHTS and CDR2 is YDEGEE in the germline V gene. V lost 2 bases, J lost 8 bases, and 8 bases stayed unmatched. In nucleotides, the CDR3 is TGTGCCAGCAGCTTTCGTCGAGCTAGCGGGGATGAGCAGTTCTTC. Its translation: CASSFRRASGDEQFF.

This chain joins TRBV27 and TRBJ2-3; 7 positions agree with TRBD2. CDR1 MNHEY and CDR2 SMNVEV come from the germline V gene (reference sequence). CDR3 length: 14 residues. The V and J ends lost 6 bases and 5 bases, in that order; junction bases with no gene match: 8. The CDR3 DNA is TGTGCCAGCAGCCCCTATGGACTAGGAGATACGCAGTATTTT. Amino acid sequence: CASSPYGLGDTQYF.

The CDR3 nucleotides read TGCGCCAGCAGCTTGGTCGGACAGGGGTATGGCTACACCTTC. Translating it yields CASSLVGQGYGYTF. The chain employs TRBV5-1 and TRBJ1-2, with 9 bases aligning to TRBD1. Germline V gene lookup returns CDR1 SGHRS and CDR2 YFSETQ. The CDR3 extends over 14 amino acids. V gave up 0 bases and J gave up 5 bases; unmatched junction bases: 2.

The rearrangement links TRBV11-1 to TRBJ1-2; 11 bases map to TRBD1. Per the germline V gene, CDR1 is SGHAT and CDR2 is FQDESV (reference sequence). The CDR3 spans 16 residues. Losses at the gene ends were 5 bases for V and 6 bases for J; bases not matched to a gene: 11. The DNA of the CDR3 is TGTGCCAGCAGCCAACATTCGGACAGGGGGCGTAATGGCTACACCTTC. Its protein is CASSQHSDRGRNGYTF.

This clone was seen a few times. This chain links TRBV2 with TRBJ1-3; possibly TRBD1 for D (5 bases). Trimming shortened V by 4 bases and J by 0 bases, and 10 bases separated the two germline ends. CDR3 length: 15 residues. Germline values: CDR1 SNHLY, CDR2 FYNNEI. DNA of the CDR3: TGTGCCAGCAGTGGCGGGGGGAACTCTGGAAACACCATATATTTT. This sequence encodes CASSGGGNSGNTIYF.

The chain is built from TRBV6-5 and TRBJ2-5, with D possibly being TRBD1 (5 bases). The CDR3 totals 13 residues. Between the trimmed V and J ends, which lost 10 bases and 5 bases, there was a span of 17 bases. The germline CDR1 and CDR2 sequences are MNHEY and SVGAGI. The CDR3 sequence: CATLRQSGETQYF. The CDR3 DNA sequence: TGTGCCACCCTCCGACAGTCCGGGGAGACCCAGTACTTC.

This chain joins TRBV7-9 and TRBJ2-5; 10 bases fit TRBD2. J gave up 12 bases and V 6 bases, and 16 bases lay outside the gene matches. Germline-derived CDR1 and CDR2 are SEHNR and FQNEAQ (reference sequence). CDR3 length equals 15 residues. DNA for the CDR3: TGTGCCAGCAGTCCATGGACTAGCGGTGGGGGTGTTGAGTACTTC. Its translation: CASSPWTSGGGVEYF.

The V and J genes are TRBV4-1 and TRBJ2-7; the D gene is possibly TRBD2 (7 bases). Trimming took off 0 bases at V and 3 bases at J, with 12 bases between the two ends. Germline-derived CDR1 and CDR2 are MGHRA and YSYEKL. This CDR3 has 15 residues. This CDR3 is CASSQDGRGIYEQYF. CDR3 DNA: TGCGCCAGCAGCCAAGATGGGAGGGGGATCTACGAGCAGTACTTC.

The V call is TRBV19, the J call TRBJ1-2; 9 bases fit TRBD1. Trimming cost V 4 bases and J 4 bases; bases outside gene matches: 1. The germline CDR1 and CDR2 sequences are LNHDA and SQIVND (reference sequence). CDR3 length equals 13 residues. CDR3 sequence reads: CASSKDRGYGYTF. CDR3 coding DNA: TGTGCCAGTAGTAAGGACAGGGGCTATGGCTACACCTTC.

The sample holds a few counts of this clone. This sequence joins TRBV5-6 and TRBJ1-2, with D unclear. Germline V CDR1 and CDR2: SGHDT, YYEEEE. V gave up 5 bases and J gave up 6 bases, with 14 bases separating them. The CDR3 totals 13 residues. CDR3: CASSTGLEDGYTF. The DNA for the CDR3 is TGTGCCAGCAGTACCGGCTTAGAGGATGGCTACACCTTC.

The gene calls are TRBV7-9 and TRBJ1-1; possibly TRBD1 for D (6 bases). Per the germline V gene, CDR1 is SEHNR and CDR2 is FQNEAQ (reference sequence). The CDR3 has 16 residues. Trimming stripped 7 bases from V and 5 bases from J, with 23 bases between. The CDR3 DNA reads as TGTGCCAGCATGCGTCTAATTCAGGGGAGCCGTACTGAAGCTTTCTTT. This sequence encodes CASMRLIQGSRTEAFF.

The V and J genes are TRBV5-1 and TRBJ2-5; 11 nucleotides line up with TRBD2. This CDR3 is 16 amino acids long. Germline V lookup: CDR1 SGHRS, CDR2 YFSETQ. V lost 4 bases to trimming and J lost 1 base; unmatched junction nucleotides: 6. The CDR3 loop reads CASSPYSGGVQETQYF. CDR3 DNA: TGCGCCAGCAGCCCATATAGCGGGGGGGTCCAAGAGACCCAGTACTTC.

The chain couples TRBV4-3 to TRBJ1-6; maybe TRBD1 (6 bases). The germline gives CDR1 LGHNA, CDR2 YSLEER. CDR3 length: 15 amino acids. Trimming left V 8 bases short and J 8 bases short, with 19 bases between. The chain's CDR3 is CASGGDVTGDSPLHF. The DNA for the CDR3 is TGCGCCAGCGGGGGGGATGTGACAGGTGATTCACCCCTCCACTTT.

The genes are TRBV11-2 and TRBJ2-1; 9 nucleotides agree with TRBD2. V was pared by 2 bases and J by 7 bases, with 6 bases of the junction left unmatched. Germline lookup yields CDR1 SGHAT and CDR2 FQNNGV. The CDR3 totals 15 residues. The DNA of the CDR3 is TGTGCCAGCAGCTTATCGGCGGGAGGGTCAAATGAGCAGTTCTTC. It is translated as CASSLSAGGSNEQFF.

The chain links TRBV2 to TRBJ1-2; D gene unclear. Deletions cut 6 bases from V and 4 bases from J, with 12 bases between. The CDR3 consists of 13 residues. Germline loops: CDR1 SNHLY, CDR2 FYNNEI. The CDR3 loop reads CASRVAALYGYTF. CDR3 in DNA: TGTGCCAGCAGGGTTGCAGCGCTCTATGGCTACACCTTC.